The clone carrying this TCR beta chain was detected only a few times. Its antigen is still unknown. A quantitative 5'-RACE method, one with molecular barcodes, was used to make TCR beta libraries. TCRdb called the 5' RACE reads again in MiXCR, with one record for every CDR3 protein. This table holds 400,000 or so distinct CDR3 sequences, roughly 26% found once. Trimming removed 2 bases at V and 3 bases at J, with 10 bases between. The CDR3 is 14 residues long. In germline, CDR1 is SGHTA, CDR2 FQGNSA. This sample stems from a study of CD8 T cells in ankylosing spondylitis. Study-level points and caveats: According to the report, clones linked to the disease were significantly enriched in matched synovial fluid samples taken from ankylosing spondylitis patients. There were earlier reports of some motif variants in reactive arthritis synovial fluid and blood. In ankylosing spondylitis blood, a motif of roughly eight highly homologous TCR beta variants appeared characteristic.

Sequencing was done on a sample of blood, either unsorted or a sorted T cell fraction (not recorded which). V usage is TRBV7-2 and J usage is TRBJ2-5; D might be TRBD2 (6 bases). The TCR comes from a male donor with ankylosing spondylitis. CDR3 in DNA: TGTGCCAGCAGCTTACCGGGAGTTAAAGAGACCCAGTACTTC. Its translation is CASSLPGVKETQYF.